The 12 T cell receptor beta chains in this list originate from one sample, sequenced in a study of blood T cell repertoires in COVID-19. TCRdb's copy holds only in-frame clones and misses some; the assay was immunoSEQ multiplex PCR. Of around 70,000 clones listed, roughly 90% are singletons. The material sequenced was peripheral blood. The source of these receptors is a man aged 50 or older with COVID-19, enrolled during active disease.

This sequence joins TRBV15 and TRBJ2-5, with a weak D call TRBD2 (6 bases). V lost 0 bases and J 4 bases, leaving 21 bases between the germline ends. The CDR3 runs to 18 residues. CDR1 LNHNV and CDR2 YYDKDF come from the germline V gene (reference sequence). The CDR3 is CATSRDPPGSLGGETQYF. The DNA of the CDR3 is TGTGCCACCAGCAGAGACCCACCCGGGTCATTGGGGGGAGAGACCCAGTACTTC.

This sequence joins TRBV19 and TRBJ1-1; 7 positions agree with TRBD1. Germline V gene data show CDR1 as LNHDA and CDR2 as SQIVND (reference sequence). Trimming removed 10 bases from V and 1 base from J; junction bases left unmatched: 3. This CDR3 is 12 amino acids long. CDR3 amino acids: CATRTGNTEAFF. The CDR3 DNA is TGTGCCACCCGGACAGGGAACACTGAAGCTTTCTTT.

The rearrangement uses TRBV5-1 and TRBJ2-2, with 7 bases lining up with TRBD2. The CDR3 has 18 amino acids. Germline V gene lookup returns CDR1 SGHRS and CDR2 YFSETQ. The ends lost 5 bases at V and 6 bases at J; junction bases unmatched: 19. CDR3 sequence reads: CASRSGQGLRPSSGELFF. DNA of the CDR3: TGCGCCAGCAGGTCTGGTCAGGGACTACGACCGAGTTCCGGGGAGCTGTTTTTT. The full variable domain, in which reference TRBV5-1 and TRBJ2-2 provide the parts outside the CDR3, is KAGVTQTPRYLIKTRGQQVTLSCSPISGHRSVSWYQQTPGQGLQFLFEYFSETQRNKGNFPGRFSGRQFSNSRSEMNVSTLELGDSALYLCASRSGQGLRPSSGELFFGEGSRLTVL.

The chain employs TRBV2 and TRBJ1-3; 11 positions match TRBD1. J was trimmed by 4 bases and V by 5 bases; bases with no gene match: 4. The CDR3 has 15 residues. In germline, CDR1 is SNHLY, CDR2 FYNNEI. In DNA, the CDR3 is TGTGCCAGCAGTCCGGGACAGGGGGGAGGAAACACCATATATTTT. This translates into CASSPGQGGGNTIYF.

The CDR3 DNA follows: TGTGCCAGCAGTTTGAGGCCAACCAATGAGCAGTTCTTC. It yields the protein CASSLRPTNEQFF. The chain carries TRBV12-3 or TRBV12-4 and TRBJ2-1; D is unclear. V was shortened by 3 bases and J by 6 bases, with 9 bases between the two germline ends. The CDR3 covers 13 residues.

The genes are TRBV7-9 and TRBJ2-7; possible D gene TRBD2, 6 bases. The length of the CDR3 is 13 residues. Germline CDR1 SEHNR, CDR2 FQNEAQ (reference sequence). V was clipped by 5 bases and J by 2 bases, with 10 bases between them. The CDR3 is CASSHGGAYEQYF. CDR3 DNA sequence: TGTGCCAGCAGCCACGGCGGGGCCTACGAGCAGTACTTC.

The gene calls are TRBV7-8 and TRBJ1-1; D possibly corresponds to TRBD1 (5 bases). CDR1 and CDR2 (germline): SGHVS, FQNEAQ. The CDR3 extends over 13 amino acids. Trimming took 5 bases from V and 1 from J, leaving 8 bases between them. The CDR3 coding sequence is TGTGCCAGCAGCCTCCAGGGGAACACTGAAGCTTTCTTT. Protein: CASSLQGNTEAFF.

The J gene is TRBJ1-4, the V gene TRBV6-1; a possible D gene is TRBD1 (5 bases). V gave up 1 base and J gave up 8 bases, with 14 bases separating them. CDR1 MNHNS and CDR2 SASEGT come from the germline V gene. This CDR3 has 15 residues. Written as DNA, the CDR3 is TGTGCCAGCAGTGAAGGCGGGCAGGGAGGGGAAAAACTGTTTTTT. It specifies CASSEGGQGGEKLFF.

To note about this clone: Other DNA sequences in this specimen translate into the identical CDR3. Here the CDR3 DNA reads TGTGCCAGTAGTATAACTGGAGCGAACACTGAAGCTTTCTTT. Its protein product is CASSITGANTEAFF. V is TRBV19 and J is TRBJ1-1; D remains unclear. V was pared by 2 bases and J by 1 base, with 8 bases between. Germline CDR1 and CDR2: LNHDA and SQIVND (reference sequence). The CDR3 is made up of 14 amino acids.

This chain joins TRBV2 and TRBJ1-4; possible D gene TRBD1, 5 bases. Germline V lookup: CDR1 SNHLY, CDR2 FYNNEI. The CDR3 is 15 amino acids. Between the trimmed V and J ends, which lost 6 bases and 8 bases, there was a span of 19 bases. As DNA, the CDR3 is TGTGCCAGCAGGCAGGCAGGGCCCTATCGCGAAAAACTGTTTTTT. This gives the protein CASRQAGPYREKLFF.

The chain joins TRBV12-2 to TRBJ2-7; the table names TRBD2, a call not compared with the DNA. TRBV12-2 is labeled a pseudogene. This CDR3 region has 16 residues. CDR3 nucleotide sequence: TGTGCAAGTCGCCACCAGACTAGCAGAGGAGGGTACGAGCAGTACGTC. Its translation is CASRHQTSRGGYEQYV.

The genes are TRBV13 and TRBJ2-2, with 13 bases matching TRBD2. Looked up from germline, CDR1 is PRHDT and CDR2 is FYEKMQ (reference sequence). The CDR3 length is 16 residues. V lost 4 bases and J lost 6; bases outside the gene matches: 5. The CDR3, as DNA: TGTGCCAGCAGCTACGGGACTAGCGGGACCCCCGGGGAGCTGTTTTTT. Amino acid sequence: CASSYGTSGTPGELFF.